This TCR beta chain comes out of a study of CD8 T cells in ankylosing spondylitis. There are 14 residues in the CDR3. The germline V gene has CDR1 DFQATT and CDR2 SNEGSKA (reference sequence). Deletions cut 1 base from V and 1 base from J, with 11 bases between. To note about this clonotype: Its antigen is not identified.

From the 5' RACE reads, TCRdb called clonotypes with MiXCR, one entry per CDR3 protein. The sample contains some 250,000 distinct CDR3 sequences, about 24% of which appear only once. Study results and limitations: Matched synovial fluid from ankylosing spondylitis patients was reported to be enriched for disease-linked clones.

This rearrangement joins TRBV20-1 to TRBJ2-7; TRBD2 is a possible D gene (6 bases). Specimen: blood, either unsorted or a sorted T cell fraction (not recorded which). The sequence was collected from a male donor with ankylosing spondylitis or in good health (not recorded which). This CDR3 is CSARGGGESYEQYF. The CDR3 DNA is TGCAGTGCTAGAGGCGGAGGGGAATCCTACGAGCAGTACTTC.